This T cell receptor (beta chain) was sequenced for a study of blood T cell repertoires in COVID-19. This CDR3 has 12 residues. The V end lost 3 bases, the J end lost 7 bases, and 7 bases lay between the germline ends. The protocol was immunoSEQ multiplex PCR, while the TCRdb copy is restricted to in-frame clones and leaves out a portion. The table records fewer than 200,000 clones, 80% of them present only once. Material for sequencing was peripheral blood. V and J are TRBV12-3 or TRBV12-4 and TRBJ1-5; the D is unclear. The TCR sequence derives from a man aged 55 to 69 with acute or convalescent COVID-19. CDR3 in DNA: TGTGCCAGCAGTTTTTGGCAGCAGCCCCAGCATTTT. Encoded protein: CASSFWQQPQHF.